This TCR beta chain was documented in a study of Tregs in tolerant kidney transplant recipients. Only one count was recorded for this clone. The antigen is unknown. Whole-study results and caveats: Biological reproducibility was not directly addressed in this study.

The repertoire was sequenced with immunoSEQ multiplex PCR; TCRdb's copy has only in-frame clones and lacks some. The table records some 110,000 clones, about 90% of them present only once. Unstimulated regulatory T cells (CD4+CD25+CD127-), CD4+CD25- non-regulatory cells, CD4 and CD8 cells were FACS-sorted from thawed PBMCs. V was pared by 5 bases and J by 0 bases, with 15 bases between. Per the germline V gene, CDR1 is SGHNT and CDR2 is YENEEA. This CDR3 has 16 amino acids. The material sequenced was CD4+ T cells from blood. The chain carries TRBV11-3 and TRBJ2-3, with D perhaps matching TRBD2 (7 bases). The TCR comes from a human donor in good health. The CDR3 region is CASSPGGGTSTDTQYF. In DNA, the CDR3 is TGTGCCAGCAGCCCGGGGGGCGGTACTAGCACAGATACGCAGTATTTT.